This T cell receptor beta chain was profiled in a study of response to subunit inactivated influenza vaccine. Study-level findings and limits: Authors suggested few new T cells are recruited by each seasonal influenza vaccination.

This clonotype was seen only a few times. Its target is not known. TCRdb re-called the RT-PCR reads with MiXCR, one entry per CDR3 protein. The data contain approximately 500,000 distinct CDR3 sequences, 10% to 15% of them singletons. The receptor's source is a middle-aged man who received an inactivated influenza vaccine. The sequencing used PBMCs from blood, collected roughly 6 weeks after vaccination.

In DNA, the CDR3 is TGTGCCAGCAGCCCTCTTCAGGGTCAGTACTTC. Translated, it gives CASSPLQGQYF. The chain recombines TRBV7-9 with TRBJ2-5; tentative D call: TRBD1 (5 bases). Germline assignment: CDR1 SEHNR and CDR2 FQNEAQ (reference sequence). The CDR3 sequence is 11 residues long. Trimming pared 5 bases from V and 11 bases from J, leaving 12 bases between.